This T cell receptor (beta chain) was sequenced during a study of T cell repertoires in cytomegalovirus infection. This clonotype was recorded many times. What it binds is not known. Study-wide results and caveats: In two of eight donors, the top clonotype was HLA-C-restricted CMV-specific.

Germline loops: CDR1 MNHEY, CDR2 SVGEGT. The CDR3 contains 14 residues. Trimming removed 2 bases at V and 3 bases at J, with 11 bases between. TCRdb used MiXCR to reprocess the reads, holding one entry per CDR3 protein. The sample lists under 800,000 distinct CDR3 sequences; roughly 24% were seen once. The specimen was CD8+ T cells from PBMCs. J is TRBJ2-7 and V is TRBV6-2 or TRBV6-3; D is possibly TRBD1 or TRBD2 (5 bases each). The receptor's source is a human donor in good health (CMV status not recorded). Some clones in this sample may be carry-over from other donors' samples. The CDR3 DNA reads TGTGCCAGCAGTTACGGGGGAGACGGCTACGAGCAGTACGTC. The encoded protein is CASSYGGDGYEQYV.